A single sample gave rise to the 6 T cell receptor beta chains below, sequenced in a study of siplizumab effects on memory and regulatory T cells. The table came from immunoSEQ multiplex PCR; TCRdb's copy has only in-frame clones and leaves some out. The repertoire includes 85,000 to 90,000 clones, 80% to 90% of them detected once, and around 16% sits in the top ten. Sequencing was carried out using CD4+ T cells sorted from blood. These receptors all come from a human donor in good health.

The chain uses TRBV11-2 and TRBJ2-7; possible D gene TRBD2, 5 bases. This CDR3 has 16 residues. The V gene's germline CDR1 is SGHAT and CDR2 FQNNGV. With 5 bases removed from V and 1 base from J, the gap between germline ends came to 18 bases. The CDR3 DNA reads TGTGCCAGCAGCCAGCCTGAGGGCGGTACTTCCTACGAGCAGTACTTC. Amino acid sequence: CASSQPEGGTSYEQYF.

V usage is TRBV25-1 and J usage is TRBJ2-1; possibly TRBD1 or TRBD2 for D (5 bases each). The CDR3 is 16 residues long. V dropped 5 bases and J dropped 0 bases, with 14 bases sitting between them. The germline CDR1 and CDR2 sequences are MGHDK and SYGVNS. The CDR3 protein is CASSPHPGSSYNEQFF. CDR3 coding DNA: TGTGCCAGCAGTCCCCACCCAGGGAGCTCCTACAATGAGCAGTTCTTC.

The rearrangement uses TRBV18 and TRBJ2-2; no clear D. From germline, CDR1 is KGHSH and CDR2 LQKENI. Trimming pared 3 bases from V and 0 bases from J, leaving 2 bases between. The CDR3 runs to 13 residues. CDR3 nucleotides: TGTGCCAGCTCACCCGCGAACACCGGGGAGCTGTTTTTT. Protein: CASSPANTGELFF.

This sequence joins TRBV7-3 and TRBJ2-7; 13 positions agree with TRBD2. Per germline, CDR1 SGHTA and CDR2 FQGTGA. V lost 0 bases, J lost 2 bases, and 7 bases stayed unmatched. The CDR3 contains 18 residues. CDR3 sequence (DNA): TGTGCCAGCAGCTTAACGGGACTAGCGGGGCAGGGAGCCTACGAGCAGTACTTC. Residues: CASSLTGLAGQGAYEQYF.

The V call is TRBV18, the J call TRBJ2-4, with D perhaps given as TRBD1 or TRBD2 (5 bases each). From germline, CDR1 is KGHSH and CDR2 LQKENI. This CDR3 is 14 amino acids long. Trimming took 2 bases from V and 2 from J, leaving 7 bases between them. In DNA form, the CDR3 reads TGTGCCAGCTCACCAGGGACCTCCAAAAACATTCAGTACTTC. Amino acid sequence: CASSPGTSKNIQYF.

The rearrangement links TRBV5-1 to TRBJ1-2, with 8 bases matching TRBD1. The CDR3 runs 15 residues. The V and J ends lost 3 bases and 8 bases, in that order; junction bases with no gene match: 12. Germline CDR1 and CDR2: SGHRS and YFSETQ. Written as DNA, the CDR3 is TGCGCCAGCAGCTATAACTCCGGACAGGGATCGGGCTACACCTTC. Protein: CASSYNSGQGSGYTF.